This T cell receptor beta chain was profiled in a study of blood T cells in healthy people across ages. Looked up from germline, CDR1 is LGHDT and CDR2 is YNNKEL (reference sequence). The CDR3 is 15 residues long. Primers used in a second PCR of about 6 to 11 cycles were a sample-barcoded 5' primer and a J-beta primer mix. One entry per CDR3 protein, called by TCRdb with MiXCR from the 5' RACE reads. The table records hundreds of thousands of distinct CDR3 sequences, around 50% of them present only once. Each donor supplied approximately 10 milliliters of peripheral blood. The clonotype comes from a man in his forties in good health. The sequenced sample consisted of blood. V gene TRBV3-1 combines with J gene TRBJ2-7; tentatively, D is TRBD1 (5 bases). The J call may be in error: the DNA end matches TRBJ2-4 better. For the CDR3, the DNA is TGTGCCAGCAGCCAAGAAATCAGGGCCGACGACATTCAGTACTTC. Its protein product is CASSQEIRADDIQYF.